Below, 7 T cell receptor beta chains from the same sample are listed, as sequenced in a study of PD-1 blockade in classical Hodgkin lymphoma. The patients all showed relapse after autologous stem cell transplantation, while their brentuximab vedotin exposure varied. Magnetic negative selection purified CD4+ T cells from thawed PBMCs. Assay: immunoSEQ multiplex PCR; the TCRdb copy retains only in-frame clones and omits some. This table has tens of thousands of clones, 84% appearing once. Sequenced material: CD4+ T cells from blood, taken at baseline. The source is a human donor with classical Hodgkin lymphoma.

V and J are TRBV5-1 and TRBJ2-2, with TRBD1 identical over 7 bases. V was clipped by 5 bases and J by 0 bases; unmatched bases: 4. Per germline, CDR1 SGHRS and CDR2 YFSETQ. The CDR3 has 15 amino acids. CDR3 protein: CASRNRGSNTGELFF. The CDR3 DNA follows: TGCGCCAGCAGAAACAGGGGCTCGAACACCGGGGAGCTGTTTTTT.

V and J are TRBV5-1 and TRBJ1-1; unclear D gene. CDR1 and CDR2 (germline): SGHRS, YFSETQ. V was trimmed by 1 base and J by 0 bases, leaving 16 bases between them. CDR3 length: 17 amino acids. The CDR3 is CASSLPRPRGMNTEAFF. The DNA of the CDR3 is TGCGCCAGCAGCTTGCCGCGGCCTCGAGGGATGAACACTGAAGCTTTCTTT. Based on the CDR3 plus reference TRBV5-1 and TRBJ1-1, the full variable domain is KAGVTQTPRYLIKTRGQQVTLSCSPISGHRSVSWYQQTPGQGLQFLFEYFSETQRNKGNFPGRFSGRQFSNSRSEMNVSTLELGDSALYLCASSLPRPRGMNTEAFFGQGTRLTVV.

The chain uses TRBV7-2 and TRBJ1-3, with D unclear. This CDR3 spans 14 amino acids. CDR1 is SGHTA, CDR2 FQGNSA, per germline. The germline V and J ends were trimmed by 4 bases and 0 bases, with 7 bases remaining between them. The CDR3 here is CASSSTHSGNTIYF. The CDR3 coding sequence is TGTGCCAGCAGCTCGACCCACTCTGGAAACACCATATATTTT.

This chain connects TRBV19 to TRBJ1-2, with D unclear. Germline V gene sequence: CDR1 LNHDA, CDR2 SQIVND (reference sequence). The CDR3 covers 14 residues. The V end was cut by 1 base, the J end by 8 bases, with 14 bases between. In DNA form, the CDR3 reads TGTGCCAGTAGTATAGCCGCGGCCGCGGTCGGCTACACCTTC. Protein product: CASSIAAAAVGYTF. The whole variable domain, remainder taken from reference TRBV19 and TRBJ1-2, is DGGITQSPKYLFRKEGQNVTLSCEQNLNHDAMYWYRQDPGQGLRLIYYSQIVNDFQKGDIAEGYSVSREKKESFPLTVTSAQKNPTAFYLCASSIAAAAVGYTFGSGTRLTVV.

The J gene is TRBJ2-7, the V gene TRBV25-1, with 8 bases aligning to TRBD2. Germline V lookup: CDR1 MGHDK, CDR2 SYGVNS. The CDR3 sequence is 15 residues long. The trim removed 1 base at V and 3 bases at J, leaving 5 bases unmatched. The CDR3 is CASSESGGRSYEQYF. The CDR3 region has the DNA TGTGCCAGCAGTGAATCGGGGGGGCGCAGCTACGAGCAGTACTTC.

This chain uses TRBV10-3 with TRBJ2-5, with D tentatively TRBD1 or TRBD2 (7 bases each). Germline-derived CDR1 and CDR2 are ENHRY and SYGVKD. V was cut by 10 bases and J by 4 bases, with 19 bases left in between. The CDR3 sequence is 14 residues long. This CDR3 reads CATQGGPTGETQYF. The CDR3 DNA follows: TGTGCCACCCAGGGGGGGCCAACGGGAGAGACCCAGTACTTC.

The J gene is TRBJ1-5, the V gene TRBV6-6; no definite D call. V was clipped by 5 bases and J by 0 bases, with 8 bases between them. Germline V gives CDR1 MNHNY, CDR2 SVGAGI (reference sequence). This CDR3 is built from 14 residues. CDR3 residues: CASSPASSNQPQHF. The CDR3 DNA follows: TGTGCCAGCAGTCCCGCCTCTAGCAATCAGCCCCAGCATTTT.